The T cell receptor beta chain under discussion was sequenced for a study of blood T cells in healthy people across ages. Study-wide points: Estimates based on one million T cells were treated as lower bounds.

A J-beta primer mix and a sample-barcoded 5' primer were used in a second PCR of about 6 to 12 cycles. A 12-random-nucleotide template-switch adaptor tagged each cDNA molecule. TCRdb re-called the 5' RACE reads with MiXCR, one entry per CDR3 protein. The sample has around 1,700,000 distinct CDR3 sequences, approximately 30% seen once. This clonotype was observed a few times. Its antigen is not known. Each sample yielded at least 5.5 micrograms of PBMC total RNA. CDR3 size: 16 residues. V was pared by 2 bases and J by 7 bases, with 10 bases of the junction left unmatched. Per germline, CDR1 MNHEY and CDR2 SVGAGI.

Sequencing input: blood. J is TRBJ2-1 and V is TRBV6-5; 8 nucleotides align to TRBD1. The source is a woman aged 25 to 39 in good health. Written as DNA, the CDR3 is TGTGCCAGCAGTTACCCCGGCACAGGGGGTGGGAATGAGCAGTTCTTC. Residues: CASSYPGTGGGNEQFF.